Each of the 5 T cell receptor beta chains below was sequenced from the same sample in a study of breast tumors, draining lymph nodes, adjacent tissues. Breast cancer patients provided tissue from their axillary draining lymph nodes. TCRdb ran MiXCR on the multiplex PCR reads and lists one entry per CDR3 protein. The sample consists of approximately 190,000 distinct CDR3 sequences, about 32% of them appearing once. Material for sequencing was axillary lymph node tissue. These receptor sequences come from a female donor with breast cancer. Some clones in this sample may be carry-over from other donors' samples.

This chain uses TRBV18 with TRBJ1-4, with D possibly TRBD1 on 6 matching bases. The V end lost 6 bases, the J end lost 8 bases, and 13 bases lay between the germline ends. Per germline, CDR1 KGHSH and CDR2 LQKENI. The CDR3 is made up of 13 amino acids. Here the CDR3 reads CASSFRGAEKLFF. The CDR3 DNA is TGTGCCAGCTCTTTCCGGGGGGCAGAAAAACTGTTTTTT.

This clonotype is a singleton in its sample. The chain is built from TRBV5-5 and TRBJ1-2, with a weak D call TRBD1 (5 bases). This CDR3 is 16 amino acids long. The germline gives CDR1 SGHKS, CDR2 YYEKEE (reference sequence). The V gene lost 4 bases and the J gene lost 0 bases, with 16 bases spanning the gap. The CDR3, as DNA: TGTGCCAGCAGCAGTGCTCGCCGGGGACCTAACTATGGCTACACCTTC. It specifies CASSSARRGPNYGYTF.

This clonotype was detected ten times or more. The CDR3 loop reads CASSSYRTSGSWFF. The CDR3 DNA sequence: TGTGCCAGCAGTTCATATCGGACTAGCGGGAGCTGGTTCTTC. The chain links TRBV27 to TRBJ2-1; 13 positions agree with TRBD2. The CDR3 covers 14 residues. V gave up 4 bases and J gave up 15 bases; unmatched junction bases: 9. The germline V gene has CDR1 MNHEY and CDR2 SMNVEV (reference sequence).

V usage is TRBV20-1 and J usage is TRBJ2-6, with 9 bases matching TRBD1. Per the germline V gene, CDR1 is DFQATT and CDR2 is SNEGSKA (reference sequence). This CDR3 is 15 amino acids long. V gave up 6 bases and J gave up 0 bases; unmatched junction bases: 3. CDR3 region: CSAGQGNSGANVLTF. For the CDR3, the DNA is TGCAGTGCGGGACAGGGTAACTCTGGGGCCAACGTCCTGACTTTC.

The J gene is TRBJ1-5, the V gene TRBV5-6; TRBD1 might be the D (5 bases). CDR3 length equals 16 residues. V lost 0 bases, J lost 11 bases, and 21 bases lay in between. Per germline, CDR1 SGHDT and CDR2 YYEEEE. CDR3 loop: CASSLDPGLGQETQHF. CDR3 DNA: TGTGCCAGCAGCTTGGACCCAGGGTTGGGTCAAGAGACCCAGCATTTT.